A single sample is the source of the 26 T cell receptor beta chains below, sequenced in a study of T cell repertoires in cytomegalovirus infection. Each CDR3 protein gets one entry after TCRdb re-called the reads with MiXCR. The data contain nearly 650,000 distinct CDR3 sequences, roughly a quarter of them seen just once; the ten biggest clones take up 8%. Sequenced material: CD8+ T cells from PBMCs. The source of these receptors is a human donor in good health (CMV status not recorded). Some clones in this sample may be carry-over from other donors' samples.

Remarks on this clonotype: A much larger clone lies a single base off, so this may be a read error. The chain carries TRBV7-6 and TRBJ1-1; D might be TRBD1 (5 bases). CDR3 length equals 11 residues. Germline V gene lookup returns CDR1 SGHVS and CDR2 FNYEAQ. V was cut by 5 bases and J by 11 bases, with 12 bases left in between. CDR3: CASSGDQTAFF. CDR3 DNA sequence: TGTGCCAGCAGCGGGGACCAGACTGCTTTCTTT. The variable domain in full, with the rest retrieved from reference TRBV7-6 and TRBJ1-1, is GAGVSQSPRYKVTKRGQDVALRCDPISGHVSLYWYRQALGQGPEFLTYFNYEAQQDKSGLPNDRFSAERPEGSISTLTIQRTEQRDSAMYRCASSGDQTAFFGQGTRLTVV.

Notes on this clonotype: It may be a read error: a sequence one base away is much more abundant. J is TRBJ2-7 and V is TRBV7-2, with 10 bases lining up with TRBD1. Germline loops: CDR1 SGHTA, CDR2 FQGNSA. V dropped 4 bases and J dropped 7; count of bases not matched to a gene: 10. The CDR3 spans 15 residues. CDR3 in amino acids: CASSSSDRGFCEQYF. The CDR3 region has the DNA TGTGCCAGCAGCTCTTCGGACAGGGGGTTTTGTGAGCAGTACTTC.

On this clonotype itself: A read error may produce the germline difference seen at one junction end. This chain uses TRBV20-1 with TRBJ2-3, with 11 bases lining up with TRBD2. CDR1 DFQATT and CDR2 SNEGSKA come from the germline V gene (reference sequence). This CDR3 spans 16 amino acids. CDR3 nucleotides: TGCAGTGCTACCCGACTAGCGGGGACCGACACAGATACACAGTATTTT. This sequence encodes CSATRLAGTDTDTQYF.

This clonotype was recorded many times. The rearrangement links TRBV7-2 to TRBJ2-7; D perhaps matches TRBD1 (5 bases). Germline V gives CDR1 SGHTA, CDR2 FQGNSA. The CDR3 has 16 amino acids. Trimming shortened V by 4 bases and J by 2 bases, and 18 bases separated the two germline ends. The CDR3 DNA sequence: TGTGCCAGCAGCTCCCTTGACAGTATCCCCCCCTACGAGCAGTACTTC. It translates to CASSSLDSIPPYEQYF.

This clonotype was counted at least ten times. This chain joins TRBV12-3 or TRBV12-4 and TRBJ2-5; 8 nucleotides match TRBD1. The junction had 2 bases not matched to a gene; V was cut back by 6 bases and J by 2 bases. The CDR3 is 13 residues long. CDR3 sequence (DNA): TGTGCCAGCAGGGGGACAGGACAAGAGACCCAGTACTTC. Translation: CASRGTGQETQYF.

Ten or more counts support this clonotype. The J gene is TRBJ1-1, the V gene TRBV4-1; TRBD1 is a possible D gene (6 bases). In germline, CDR1 is MGHRA, CDR2 YSYEKL. Trimming removed 5 bases from V and 5 bases from J, with 15 bases in between. This CDR3 region has 14 residues. CDR3 in amino acids: CASSYEGVRTEAFF. The CDR3 coding sequence is TGCGCCAGCAGCTATGAGGGGGTACGGACTGAAGCTTTCTTT.

J is TRBJ1-6 and V is TRBV7-2; TRBD1 might be the D (5 bases). Between the trimmed V and J ends, which lost 1 base and 7 bases, there was a span of 8 bases. This CDR3 is 14 amino acids long. Germline V gene lookup returns CDR1 SGHTA and CDR2 FQGNSA. The CDR3 nucleotides read TGTGCCAGCAGCTTAGATCAGGGAAATTCACCCCTCCACTTT. Translated, it gives CASSLDQGNSPLHF.

In its sample, this clonotype was seen many times. J is TRBJ2-7 and V is TRBV2; D unresolved. Germline V gene data show CDR1 as SNHLY and CDR2 as FYNNEI. The CDR3 consists of 14 residues. The V and J ends lost 2 bases and 2 bases respectively, with 10 bases between them. CDR3 sequence reads: CASSESTVTYEQYF. CDR3 nucleotide sequence: TGTGCCAGCAGTGAATCAACAGTAACCTACGAGCAGTACTTC. Drawing the rest from reference TRBV2 and TRBJ2-7, the complete variable domain is EPEVTQTPSHQVTQMGQEVILRCVPISNHLYFYWYRQILGQKVEFLVSFYNNEISEKSEIFDDQFSVERPDGSNFTLKIRSTKLEDSAMYFCASSESTVTYEQYFGPGTRLTVT.

The V and J genes are TRBV6-2 or TRBV6-3 and TRBJ2-1; D may match TRBD1 or TRBD2 (5 bases each). The CDR3 extends over 17 amino acids. V lost 7 bases and J lost 3, with 22 bases in between. Looked up from germline, CDR1 is MNHEY and CDR2 is SVGEGT. CDR3 nucleotide sequence: TGTGCCAGCAACACCCCAGGGACCCCGGGGTTCTACAATGAGCAGTTCTTC. It is translated as CASNTPGTPGFYNEQFF.

This chain connects TRBV28 to TRBJ2-1; 8 nucleotides match TRBD1. The germline V gene encodes CDR1 MDHEN and CDR2 SYDVKM. Trimming at V came to 5 bases and at J to 9 bases, leaving 6 bases not matched to a gene. This CDR3 is 13 amino acids long. The CDR3 region has the DNA TGTGCCAGCAGTCCGCAGGGGGCGATTGAGCAGTTCTTC. Protein sequence: CASSPQGAIEQFF.

This clonotype was recorded at least ten times. The J gene is TRBJ2-3, the V gene TRBV2, with D maybe TRBD2 (6 bases). The length of the CDR3 is 14 residues. V was trimmed by 7 bases and J by 4 bases, leaving 15 bases between them. CDR1 and CDR2 from the germline V gene are SNHLY and FYNNEI. The CDR3 region is CASKAGQGPDTQYF. CDR3 DNA sequence: TGTGCCAGCAAGGCGGGGCAGGGCCCAGATACGCAGTATTTT.

This clonotype was picked up many times. V is TRBV7-2 and J is TRBJ2-7; 8 nucleotides agree with TRBD1. After removal of 8 bases from V and 3 bases from J, the junction contained 6 bases not matched to a gene. CDR3 length: 13 amino acids. Germline lookup yields CDR1 SGHTA and CDR2 FQGNSA. The CDR3 is CASGGQGFYEQYF. CDR3 DNA: TGTGCCAGCGGCGGACAGGGTTTCTACGAGCAGTACTTC.

There are many counts of this clonotype. The chain combines TRBV7-9 with TRBJ1-4, with no clear D. The germline CDR1 and CDR2 sequences are SEHNR and FQNEAQ (reference sequence). The CDR3 covers 11 residues. V dropped 7 bases and J dropped 5 bases, with 5 bases sitting between them. CDR3 protein: CASTLNEKLFF. The CDR3 bases are TGTGCCAGCACGTTAAATGAAAAACTGTTTTTT.

The chain carries TRBV12-5 and TRBJ2-2; D is perhaps TRBD1 or TRBD2 (5 bases each). Trimming stripped 3 bases from V and 1 base from J, with 15 bases between. Per the germline V gene, CDR1 is LGHNT and CDR2 is FRNRAP. This CDR3 is 17 amino acids long. CDR3 protein: CASGFTSGRMNTGELFF. The CDR3 DNA reads as TGTGCTAGTGGTTTCACTTCGGGACGGATGAACACCGGGGAGCTGTTTTTT.

In this sample, this clonotype turned up many times. The rearrangement links TRBV4-1 to TRBJ2-2, with TRBD2 matching over 11 bases. The CDR3 loop spans 17 amino acids. Trimming removed 2 bases from V and 6 bases from J; junction bases left unmatched: 8. The germline V gene encodes CDR1 MGHRA and CDR2 YSYEKL. CDR3 bases: TGCGCCAGCAGCCAACGCACTAGCGGGGGTCTCGCCGGGGAGCTGTTTTTT. This gives the protein CASSQRTSGGLAGELFF.

This clonotype was observed at least ten times. The chain employs TRBV28 and TRBJ1-2, with TRBD1 as a possible D gene (5 bases). CDR1 and CDR2 from the germline V gene are MDHEN and SYDVKM. Trimming shortened V by 2 bases and J by 10 bases, and 11 bases separated the two germline ends. This CDR3 region has 12 residues. CDR3 sequence: CASSLGRVIYTF. The DNA of the CDR3 is TGTGCCAGCAGTTTAGGCAGGGTGATCTACACCTTC.

This clonotype was counted only a few times. J is TRBJ1-3 and V is TRBV13, with 9 bases identical to TRBD1. From germline, CDR1 is PRHDT and CDR2 FYEKMQ (reference sequence). The CDR3 runs 15 residues. V gave up 5 bases and J gave up 5 bases; unmatched junction bases: 7. The DNA of the CDR3 is TGTGCCAGCAGCCTAGCCGGGACAGGGCGAAACACCATATATTTT. Its translation is CASSLAGTGRNTIYF. The complete variable domain, with remaining parts taken from reference TRBV13 and TRBJ1-3, reads AAGVIQSPRHLIKEKRETATLKCYPIPRHDTVYWYQQGPGQDPQFLISFYEKMQSDKGSIPDRFSAQQFSDYHSELNMSSLELGDSALYFCASSLAGTGRNTIYFGEGSWLTVV.

In its sample, this clonotype was seen many times. V usage is TRBV7-6 and J usage is TRBJ2-1, with D perhaps TRBD2 (6 bases). Trimming removed 8 bases from V and 8 bases from J, with 13 bases in between. CDR3 length equals 12 residues. Germline assignment: CDR1 SGHVS and CDR2 FNYEAQ. The CDR3 DNA is TGTGCCAGCGGCCGGGGGAACGATGAGCAGTTCTTC. It is translated as CASGRGNDEQFF.

J is TRBJ1-2 and V is TRBV29-1, with 9 bases aligning to TRBD1. V shed 3 bases and J 1 base; nucleotides not matched to a gene: 3. Germline loops: CDR1 SQVTM, CDR2 ANQGSEA. CDR3 length: 14 amino acids. CDR3 protein: CSVEGQGFNYGYTF. The CDR3 DNA reads TGCAGCGTTGAGGGACAGGGCTTTAACTATGGCTACACCTTC. Using reference TRBV29-1 and TRBJ1-2 for the parts outside the CDR3, the full variable domain is SAVISQKPSRDICQRGTSLTIQCQVDSQVTMMFWYRQQPGQSLTLIATANQGSEATYESGFVIDKFPISRPNLTFSTLTVSNMSPEDSSIYLCSVEGQGFNYGYTFGSGTRLTVV.

CDR3 nucleotide sequence: TGCAGCGTTGAAGATCGTAAGGGGCTGGGAAACACCATATATTTT. It is translated as CSVEDRKGLGNTIYF. The J gene is TRBJ1-3, the V gene TRBV29-1; perhaps TRBD1 as D (5 bases). The V end was cut by 0 bases, the J end by 4 bases, with 13 bases between. This CDR3 spans 15 amino acids. The germline V gene has CDR1 SQVTM and CDR2 ANQGSEA. The full variable domain, its missing parts supplied by reference TRBV29-1 and TRBJ1-3, is SAVISQKPSRDICQRGTSLTIQCQVDSQVTMMFWYRQQPGQSLTLIATANQGSEATYESGFVIDKFPISRPNLTFSTLTVSNMSPEDSSIYLCSVEDRKGLGNTIYFGEGSWLTVV.

This clonotype was picked up many times. The J gene is TRBJ2-1, the V gene TRBV12-3 or TRBV12-4; D may match TRBD1 or TRBD2 (5 bases each). Trimming stripped 2 bases from V and 10 bases from J, with 12 bases between. The CDR3 extends over 13 amino acids. CDR3 region: CASSLILRDEQFF. The CDR3 DNA is TGTGCCAGCAGTTTAATCCTCCGGGACGAGCAGTTCTTC.

This clonotype was seen a handful of times. The chain links TRBV7-2 to TRBJ2-1, with a weak D call TRBD1 (6 bases). Trimming cost V 5 bases and J 5 bases, with 22 bases left between them. Germline V gives CDR1 SGHTA, CDR2 FQGNSA. The CDR3 has 17 residues. In DNA, the CDR3 is TGTGCCAGCAGCCCAGGGGAGCAGGGGCCATCGGACAATGAGCAGTTCTTC. This encodes CASSPGEQGPSDNEQFF.

Notes on this clonotype: A much larger clone is a single base away; this may be a read error. The CDR3 DNA reads as TGTGCCAACAGCACCCCCCTGGGACAGGGGGCCTACGAGCAGTACTTC. It is translated as CANSTPLGQGAYEQYF. The chain employs TRBV6-8 and TRBJ2-7; 11 bases are shared with TRBD1. Looked up from germline, CDR1 is MNHGY and CDR2 is SAAAGT. CDR3 length: 16 amino acids. Germline trimming cut 10 bases from V and 2 bases from J; bases unmatched to any gene: 13.

CDR3 sequence: CASSEEAPATYEQYV. The CDR3, as DNA: TGTGCCAGCAGTGAAGAGGCTCCGGCCACCTACGAGCAGTACGTC. The chain is built from TRBV6-1 and TRBJ2-7; D remains unclear. The CDR3 contains 15 residues. From germline, CDR1 is MNHNS and CDR2 SASEGT. V was pared by 1 base and J by 2 bases, with 12 bases between.

The chain has TRBV7-3 and TRBJ2-2, with 11 bases that match TRBD2. V gave up 4 bases and J gave up 0 bases; unmatched junction bases: 7. Germline values: CDR1 SGHTA, CDR2 FQGTGA. The CDR3 is 18 residues long. CDR3 sequence: CASSSNLAGGPNTGELFF. The CDR3 coding sequence is TGTGCCAGCAGCTCAAACCTAGCGGGGGGCCCGAACACCGGGGAGCTGTTTTTT.

The chain carries TRBV20-1 and TRBJ2-7; a weak D match, TRBD1 (6 bases). V was cut by 5 bases and J by 7 bases, with 21 bases left in between. From germline, CDR1 is DFQATT and CDR2 SNEGSKA (reference sequence). The CDR3 runs 14 residues. The CDR3 here is CSAPRQERGWEQYV. The CDR3 coding sequence is TGCAGTGCTCCCAGACAGGAACGGGGTTGGGAGCAGTACGTC.